These 9 T cell receptor beta chains came from one sample sequenced in a study of response to subunit inactivated influenza vaccine (dated by TCRdb to 2017 to 2018). Receptor libraries were prepared by RT-PCR. The instrument given in TCRdb is Illumina HiSeq 2500. The public reads were reanalyzed by TCRdb: fastp trimming at Q25, MiXCR alignment, in-frame beta chains only. Rows are unified per CDR3 protein, each entry keeping the most common DNA and genes. The sample table records 590,000 or so distinct CDR3 sequences; 11% to 15% of these occur just once. About 7.4% of the sample belongs to the ten largest clones. The sample consisted of PBMCs from blood, taken approximately 15 days before vaccination. The receptor set was obtained from a man aged 45-60 years who received an inactivated influenza vaccine. Donor details come from another sample of the same person, matched by shared clones.

This clonotype has more than one count but fewer than ten. The V and J genes are TRBV7-2 and TRBJ2-4; 9 bases are shared with TRBD1. This CDR3 is built from 12 residues. Germline V gives CDR1 SGHTA, CDR2 FQGNSA. Trimming took 5 bases from V and 16 from J; bases not matched to a gene: 9. Written as DNA, the CDR3 is TGTGCCAGCAGCGCAACAGGGGGCGCAAGATACTTC. Translation: CASSATGGARYF.

This clonotype was found a few times. The rearrangement links TRBV20-1 to TRBJ2-1; 12 nucleotides align to TRBD2. Per the germline V gene, CDR1 is DFQATT and CDR2 is SNEGSKA (reference sequence). There are 14 residues in the CDR3. J gave up 5 bases and V 1 base, and 0 bases lay outside the gene matches. In nucleotides, the CDR3 is TGCAGTGCTAGAGGACTAGCGGGGGACAATGAGCAGTTCTTC. Its protein product is CSARGLAGDNEQFF.

V is TRBV6-2 or TRBV6-3 and J is TRBJ2-1, with D maybe TRBD2 (7 bases). The length of the CDR3 is 21 residues. CDR1 MNHEY and CDR2 SVGEGT come from the germline V gene. V shed 6 bases and J shed 0 bases, with 30 bases lying between them. The CDR3 spells CASSPGGFGGGHTSSYNEQFF. Written as DNA, the CDR3 is TGTGCCAGCAGCCCCGGTGGTTTTGGCGGGGGCCATACCAGCTCCTACAATGAGCAGTTCTTC.

V is TRBV5-1 and J is TRBJ2-2; 9 bases are a match to TRBD1. This CDR3 contains 15 residues. Germline V gene sequence: CDR1 SGHRS, CDR2 YFSETQ. The trim removed 4 bases at V and 5 bases at J, leaving 6 bases unmatched. The CDR3 DNA is TGCGCCAGCAGCACAAGGGACAGGGCTACCGGGGAGCTGTTTTTT. The encoded protein is CASSTRDRATGELFF.

The sample holds many counts of this clonotype. The V gene is TRBV29-1, the J gene TRBJ2-1, with 7 bases aligning to TRBD1. The CDR3 sequence is 14 residues long. Trimming cost V 4 bases and J 6 bases; bases outside gene matches: 9. Per the germline V gene, CDR1 is SQVTM and CDR2 is ANQGSEA. CDR3 DNA sequence: TGCAGCGTTGCATACCGGGACAGAGGCAATGAGCAGTTCTTC. It translates to CSVAYRDRGNEQFF.

CDR3: CASRTGQLFDSPLHF. In nucleotides, the CDR3 is TGTGCCAGCAGGACGGGACAGCTGTTTGACTCACCCCTCCACTTT. The J gene is TRBJ1-6, the V gene TRBV2; 7 positions match TRBD1. This CDR3 spans 15 amino acids. Germline V lookup: CDR1 SNHLY, CDR2 FYNNEI. V dropped 6 bases and J dropped 10; count of bases not matched to a gene: 12.

In this sample, this clonotype turned up a few times. The chain carries TRBV15 and TRBJ1-2; D remains unclear. The V end was cut by 1 base, the J end by 3 bases, with 9 bases between. There are 14 residues in the CDR3. Germline lookup yields CDR1 LNHNV and CDR2 YYDKDF (reference sequence). In nucleotides, the CDR3 is TGTGCCACCAGCAGAGCTGGAAAGGACTATGGCTACACCTTC. Residues: CATSRAGKDYGYTF.

This clonotype has a handful of counts. V gene TRBV9 combines with J gene TRBJ2-1; tentatively, D is TRBD2 (5 bases). Germline V gene data show CDR1 as SGDLS and CDR2 as YYNGEE. The CDR3 is 15 residues long. V was cut by 0 bases and J by 10 bases, with 17 bases left in between. CDR3 bases: TGTGCCAGCAGCGTAGTAGGACTGGAAAACTCAGAGCAGTTCTTC. Translated, it gives CASSVVGLENSEQFF.

The CDR3, as DNA: TGCGCCAGCAGCTTTCGCACTAGCGGGAGGCCGAACACCGGGGAGCTGTTTTTT. It codes for CASSFRTSGRPNTGELFF. V gene TRBV5-1 combines with J gene TRBJ2-2; 12 bases match TRBD2. Germline assignment: CDR1 SGHRS and CDR2 YFSETQ. The CDR3 runs 18 residues. Losses at the gene ends were 2 bases for V and 0 bases for J; bases not matched to a gene: 5.